Presented here are 23 T cell receptor beta chains from one specimen sequenced in a study of technical replicates of blood from a handful of donors. Clones were read by immunoSEQ multiplex PCR, and TCRdb kept only the in-frame ones, dropping some. This table has over 55,000 clones, almost 98% appearing once. The specimen was T cells isolated from PBMCs. All receptors derive from a human donor in good health.

The chain combines TRBV7-9 with TRBJ1-5; D remains ambiguous. The CDR3 consists of 13 residues. V shed 1 base and J shed 5 bases, with 6 bases lying between them. The germline V gene has CDR1 SEHNR and CDR2 FQNEAQ (reference sequence). CDR3 region: CASSLEADQPQHF. Written as DNA, the CDR3 is TGTGCCAGCAGCTTAGAGGCGGATCAGCCCCAGCATTTT.

The V and J genes are TRBV28 and TRBJ2-1; 8 positions agree with TRBD1. Trimming cost V 9 bases and J 1 base; bases outside gene matches: 8. Germline V gives CDR1 MDHEN, CDR2 SYDVKM. The CDR3 contains 15 residues. In DNA form, the CDR3 reads TGTGCCAGTACCACCGGGACAGGATCCTACAATGAGCAGTTCTTC. It yields the protein CASTTGTGSYNEQFF.

The chain employs TRBV6-1 and TRBJ1-5; TRBD1 matches at 7 bases. J lost 2 bases, V lost 8 bases, and 0 bases had no gene match. There are 12 residues in the CDR3. Germline values: CDR1 MNHNS, CDR2 SASEGT. The CDR3 DNA sequence: TGTGCCAGCGGACAGGGCAATCAGCCCCAGCATTTT. This encodes CASGQGNQPQHF.

The chain uses TRBV5-6 and TRBJ1-2, with D uncertain. V shed 0 bases and J shed 2 bases, with 8 bases lying between them. The length of the CDR3 is 14 residues. Germline CDR1 is SGHDT and CDR2 is YYEEEE. The CDR3 coding sequence is TGTGCCAGCAGCTTGGGCGCAGGCAACTATGGCTACACCTTC. This codes for CASSLGAGNYGYTF. The variable domain in full, completed from reference TRBV5-6 and TRBJ1-2, reads DAGVTQSPTHLIKTRGQQVTLRCSPKSGHDTVSWYQQALGQGPQFIFQYYEEEERQRGNFPDRFSGHQFPNYSSELNVNALLLGDSALYLCASSLGAGNYGYTFGSGTRLTVV.

The chain joins TRBV5-1 to TRBJ2-3; 11 bases align to TRBD2. The CDR3 extends over 14 amino acids. The junction had 3 bases not matched to a gene; V was cut back by 5 bases and J by 4 bases. Germline V lookup: CDR1 SGHRS, CDR2 YFSETQ. The chain's CDR3 is CASRTSGRPDTQYF. The CDR3 coding sequence is TGCGCCAGCAGAACTAGCGGGAGACCAGATACGCAGTATTTT.

This chain joins TRBV11-2 and TRBJ2-6; 8 nucleotides agree with TRBD1. Trimming took 3 bases from V and 1 from J; bases not matched to a gene: 11. The germline CDR1 and CDR2 sequences are SGHAT and FQNNGV. The CDR3 spans 19 residues. In nucleotides, the CDR3 is TGTGCCAGCAGCTTTCTCCGACAGGGGCGCCCTTCTGGGGCCAACGTCCTGACTTTC. This encodes CASSFLRQGRPSGANVLTF.

The chain joins TRBV19 to TRBJ1-5; D is uncertain. This CDR3 spans 12 amino acids. V lost 3 bases, J lost 5 bases, and 5 bases lay in between. The germline CDR1 and CDR2 sequences are LNHDA and SQIVND (reference sequence). CDR3 coding DNA: TGTGCCAGTAGTATCGTCGATCAGCCCCAGCATTTT. It codes for CASSIVDQPQHF.

Here the CDR3 DNA reads TGTGCCAGCAGCTGGGCAGGCTCCTACGAGCAGTACTTC. Translation: CASSWAGSYEQYF. The chain combines TRBV11-2 with TRBJ2-7, with D unresolved. V was clipped by 4 bases and J by 0 bases, with 7 bases between them. In germline, CDR1 is SGHAT, CDR2 FQNNGV. The CDR3 is 13 amino acids.

The J gene is TRBJ1-1, the V gene TRBV11-1, with a tentative D call TRBD1 (6 bases). The CDR3 totals 15 residues. Trimming took off 4 bases at V and 0 bases at J, with 12 bases between the two ends. CDR1 is SGHAT and CDR2 is FQDESV in the germline V gene (reference sequence). The CDR3 protein is CASSWSGGMNTEAFF. DNA of the CDR3: TGTGCCAGCAGCTGGAGCGGGGGCATGAACACTGAAGCTTTCTTT.

The chain joins TRBV18 to TRBJ1-1, with unresolved D. Germline V lookup: CDR1 KGHSH, CDR2 LQKENI. This CDR3 is built from 14 residues. V lost 0 bases to trimming and J lost 2 bases, with 7 bases between them. The CDR3 DNA sequence: TGTGCCAGCTCACCACCTGGGCTTAACACTGAAGCTTTCTTT. This translates into CASSPPGLNTEAFF.

The rearrangement joins TRBV7-9 to TRBJ2-7; D possibly corresponds to TRBD2 (6 bases). The germline V gene encodes CDR1 SEHNR and CDR2 FQNEAQ (reference sequence). V was cut by 8 bases and J by 2 bases, with 16 bases left in between. The CDR3 covers 14 residues. CDR3 bases: TGTGCCAGCGCAACCGGCGGGGCGGCCTACGAGCAGTACTTC. As protein: CASATGGAAYEQYF.

This clone was found once. Here the CDR3 reads CSAERGSYEQYF. The CDR3 DNA follows: TGCAGCGCAGAGCGGGGTTCCTACGAGCAGTACTTC. The chain recombines TRBV29-1 with TRBJ2-7, with 7 bases fitting TRBD2. The germline V gene encodes CDR1 SQVTM and CDR2 ANQGSEA. This CDR3 has 12 amino acids. Trimming at V came to 7 bases and at J to 1 base, leaving 4 bases not matched to a gene.

The V gene is TRBV6-5, the J gene TRBJ2-7, with a tentative D call TRBD1 (6 bases). The germline CDR1 and CDR2 sequences are MNHEY and SVGAGI. The CDR3 has 13 amino acids. The V end lost 2 bases, the J end lost 6 bases, and 11 bases lay between the germline ends. This CDR3 reads CASSYRGQSEQYF. DNA of the CDR3: TGTGCCAGCAGTTACCGTGGACAGTCCGAGCAGTACTTC.

The J gene is TRBJ1-2, the V gene TRBV5-6, with 7 nucleotides matching TRBD1. Germline-derived CDR1 and CDR2 are SGHDT and YYEEEE. CDR3 length: 15 amino acids. Germline trimming cut 0 bases from V and 1 base from J; bases unmatched to any gene: 3. The CDR3 spells CASSLGQGFNYGYTF. Here the CDR3 DNA reads TGTGCCAGCAGCTTGGGACAGGGATTTAACTATGGCTACACCTTC.

The CDR3 DNA follows: TGTGCCAGCAGTGAAAGGGAGGGTGGCACTGAAGCTTTCTTT. It codes for CASSEREGGTEAFF. The rearrangement links TRBV2 to TRBJ1-1; D is uncertain. CDR1 SNHLY and CDR2 FYNNEI come from the germline V gene. V lost 2 bases and J 4 bases, leaving 11 bases between the germline ends. This CDR3 region has 14 residues.

The rearrangement links TRBV2 to TRBJ2-5; 7 bases align to TRBD2. V shed 6 bases and J 2 bases; nucleotides not matched to a gene: 12. There are 16 residues in the CDR3. CDR1 and CDR2 (germline): SNHLY, FYNNEI. CDR3 residues: CASRPTSAGRQETQYF. In DNA, the CDR3 is TGTGCCAGCAGACCTACTAGCGCCGGGCGGCAAGAGACCCAGTACTTC.

V and J are TRBV13 and TRBJ1-2; TRBD1 aligns across 7 bases. Germline CDR1 is PRHDT and CDR2 is FYEKMQ (reference sequence). This CDR3 region has 14 residues. After removal of 4 bases from V and 4 bases from J, the junction contained 6 bases not matched to a gene. The CDR3 DNA follows: TGTGCCAGCAGCTACGACAGGGCAGGCTATGGCTACACCTTC. Its protein product is CASSYDRAGYGYTF.

The chain carries TRBV7-9 and TRBJ2-5; D call uncertain. The CDR3 has 11 residues. The V end was cut by 8 bases, the J end by 0 bases, with 4 bases between. The germline V gene encodes CDR1 SEHNR and CDR2 FQNEAQ (reference sequence). CDR3 in DNA: TGTGCCAGCGCGAACCAAGAGACCCAGTACTTC. The encoded protein is CASANQETQYF.

J is TRBJ2-1 and V is TRBV7-9; TRBD2 matches 12 bases. V lost 5 bases and J lost 3; bases outside the gene matches: 5. The CDR3 spans 16 residues. Germline values: CDR1 SEHNR, CDR2 FQNEAQ (reference sequence). The CDR3: CASSKTSGRNYNEQFF. In DNA, the CDR3 is TGTGCCAGCAGCAAAACTAGCGGGAGGAACTACAATGAGCAGTTCTTC.

V gene TRBV10-3 combines with J gene TRBJ2-1; 7 bases are a match to TRBD2. Germline-derived CDR1 and CDR2 are ENHRY and SYGVKD. V gave up 0 bases and J gave up 4 bases; unmatched junction bases: 6. The CDR3 contains 16 residues. CDR3 nucleotides: TGTGCCATCAGTGAGTCTGTTGCGGGAGCATACAATGAGCAGTTCTTC. Its translation is CAISESVAGAYNEQFF.

The chain employs TRBV11-3 and TRBJ1-2; 7 nucleotides line up with TRBD1. Looked up from germline, CDR1 is SGHNT and CDR2 is YENEEA. The length of the CDR3 is 16 residues. The V and J ends lost 2 bases and 1 base, in that order; junction bases with no gene match: 7. The CDR3 reads CASSLPRDSNNYGYTF. For the CDR3, the DNA is TGTGCCAGCAGCTTACCCCGGGACAGCAATAACTATGGCTACACCTTC.

The chain uses TRBV2 and TRBJ2-7; TRBD1 is a possible D gene (6 bases). Germline V gives CDR1 SNHLY, CDR2 FYNNEI. Trimming removed 0 bases from V and 9 bases from J, with 18 bases in between. This CDR3 contains 15 residues. The CDR3 protein is CASSEALGDTVGQYF. As DNA, the CDR3 is TGTGCCAGCAGTGAAGCGCTGGGGGACACCGTAGGGCAGTACTTC. The full variable domain, completed using reference TRBV2 and TRBJ2-7, is EPEVTQTPSHQVTQMGQEVILRCVPISNHLYFYWYRQILGQKVEFLVSFYNNEISEKSEIFDDQFSVERPDGSNFTLKIRSTKLEDSAMYFCASSEALGDTVGQYFGPGTRLTVT.

The chain links TRBV7-3 to TRBJ1-1, with D perhaps TRBD1 (5 bases). The germline V gene has CDR1 SGHTA and CDR2 FQGTGA. Trimming pared 5 bases from V and 6 bases from J, leaving 16 bases between. The CDR3 is 14 residues long. This CDR3 reads CASSQHAGGAEAFF. The CDR3 nucleotides are TGTGCCAGCAGCCAACACGCTGGGGGGGCTGAAGCTTTCTTT.